This T cell receptor (beta chain) was sequenced during a study of CD8+CD57+ T cells in acquired aplastic anemia. In the study overall: Sorted cells (CD4+ and CD8+) yielded DNA amounts that averaged roughly 3 ug. General observations from the study: Between patients and controls, around 27 CD8+ CDR3 sequences were found in common.

The CDR3 contains 16 residues. Trimming took 2 bases from V and 1 from J, leaving 12 bases between them. Looked up from germline, CDR1 is SNHLY and CDR2 is FYNNEI. This clonotype has ten or more counts. The target antigen is unknown. Both TCR beta VDJ combination and CDR3 sequence profiling were carried out. Genomic DNA was the template for this profiling. One entry per CDR3 protein, called by TCRdb with MiXCR from the reads. The repertoire includes about 180,000 distinct CDR3 sequences, 48% of them detected once, and under 15% sits in the top ten. Only patients with CD8+CD57+ cell expansion on flow cytometry were chosen for sequencing. No therapy had been given to the patients at the time of blood sampling.

The chain employs TRBV2 and TRBJ2-4; weak D call: TRBD1 (5 bases). Sample: sorted CD4+, CD8+, or CD8+CD57+ T cells (not recorded which) from PBMCs. This TCR was recovered from a human donor with aplastic anemia. The CDR3 loop reads CASSETQGFAKNIQYF. CDR3 DNA sequence: TGTGCCAGCAGTGAAACCCAGGGATTTGCCAAAAACATTCAGTACTTC.